Presented here are 8 T cell receptor beta chains from one specimen sequenced in a study of beta chain features in type 1 diabetes. Every bit of the isolated RNA underwent reverse transcription, so sequencing read expressed TCRB transcripts. Generated by immunoSEQ multiplex PCR, the TCRdb table keeps only in-frame clones and is missing some. Counted here are about 140,000 clones, approximately 9.8% occurring once; the ten biggest clones make up 0.65%. Sequenced material: central memory CD4+ T cells from blood. These receptor sequences come from a woman between 40 and 50 years old in good health.

This clone was seen a few times. Here the CDR3 reads CASSPRGAQGANVLTF. The CDR3 nucleotides read TGCGCCAGCAGCCCCAGGGGGGCGCAAGGGGCCAACGTCCTGACTTTC. This sequence joins TRBV5-1 and TRBJ2-6; maybe TRBD1 (7 bases). Germline lookup yields CDR1 SGHRS and CDR2 YFSETQ. This CDR3 contains 16 residues. The V and J ends lost 4 bases and 4 bases respectively, with 15 bases between them.

This clone was seen a few times. This chain joins TRBV7-2 and TRBJ1-6, with unresolved D. Germline V gene lookup returns CDR1 SGHTA and CDR2 FQGNSA. The V gene lost 5 bases and the J gene lost 5 bases, with 16 bases spanning the gap. The CDR3 has 16 residues. The CDR3 DNA is TGTGCCAGCAGCCTCAGCCCCGGGAGGAATAATTCACCCCTCCACTTT. Protein product: CASSLSPGRNNSPLHF.

This clone turned up a few times. Here the CDR3 DNA reads TGTGCCAGCAGCCAAGGGACAGGCGGCTACAATCAGCCCCAGCATTTT. Its protein is CASSQGTGGYNQPQHF. The V call is TRBV5-4, the J call TRBJ1-5; 8 nucleotides agree with TRBD1. J was trimmed by 3 bases and V by 4 bases; bases with no gene match: 9. This CDR3 region has 16 residues. Germline V gene data show CDR1 as SGHNT and CDR2 as YYREEE (reference sequence).

This clone turned up a few times. The rearrangement links TRBV10-2 to TRBJ2-2, with D perhaps TRBD1 (5 bases). Germline CDR1 is WSHSY and CDR2 is SAAADI. With 6 bases removed from V and 1 base from J, the gap between germline ends came to 9 bases. The CDR3 contains 14 residues. The CDR3 reads CASRIDRNTGELFF. In DNA, the CDR3 is TGCGCCAGCAGGATTGACAGGAACACCGGGGAGCTGTTTTTT.

This rearrangement joins TRBV5-6 to TRBJ1-1; possibly TRBD1 for D (5 bases). V lost 3 bases and J 1 base, leaving 7 bases between the germline ends. This CDR3 has 13 residues. Germline CDR1 is SGHDT and CDR2 is YYEEEE. The CDR3 sequence is CASSSGQNTEAFF. Written as DNA, the CDR3 is TGTGCCAGCAGCTCTGGACAGAACACTGAAGCTTTCTTT. The complete variable domain, with remaining parts taken from reference TRBV5-6 and TRBJ1-1, reads DAGVTQSPTHLIKTRGQQVTLRCSPKSGHDTVSWYQQALGQGPQFIFQYYEEEERQRGNFPDRFSGHQFPNYSSELNVNALLLGDSALYLCASSSGQNTEAFFGQGTRLTVV.

The rearrangement joins TRBV29-1 to TRBJ2-5, with D possibly matching TRBD1 (6 bases). CDR3 size: 13 residues. The V and J ends lost 3 bases and 5 bases respectively, with 13 bases between them. Germline CDR1 reads SQVTM; CDR2 reads ANQGSEA. The CDR3 here is CSVEKTGPETQYF. The CDR3 nucleotides read TGCAGCGTTGAGAAGACAGGCCCTGAGACCCAGTACTTC.

This clone was recorded many times. V and J are TRBV29-1 and TRBJ1-1; 8 nucleotides align to TRBD1. Trimming removed 7 bases from V and 3 bases from J; junction bases left unmatched: 7. The length of the CDR3 is 13 residues. The V gene's germline CDR1 is SQVTM and CDR2 ANQGSEA. The chain's CDR3 is CSARGQVDTEAFF. In nucleotides, the CDR3 is TGCAGCGCCCGGGGACAGGTGGACACTGAAGCTTTCTTT.

The chain is built from TRBV6-5 and TRBJ2-4; 7 positions match TRBD1. Unmatched junction bases numbered 7, after V lost 8 bases and J lost 6 bases. Germline V CDR1 and CDR2: MNHEY, SVGAGI. The length of the CDR3 is 13 residues. CDR3 in amino acids: CASVETGRNIQYF. The DNA for the CDR3 is TGTGCCAGCGTAGAGACAGGGAGAAACATTCAGTACTTC.